The 28 T cell receptor beta chains reported below all come from one sample, sequenced in a study of cytomegalovirus exposure and HLA in healthy donors. TCRdb keeps only in-frame clones here, not all; method: immunoSEQ multiplex PCR. The top ten hold about 6% of the sample, which has about 170,000 clones, less than 90% seen once. Sequencing input: PBMCs. These receptors all come from a young woman in good health and CMV-seronegative.

The chain is built from TRBV27 and TRBJ2-1; weak D call: TRBD1 (7 bases). The CDR3 spans 14 residues. Trimming pared 0 bases from V and 6 bases from J, leaving 9 bases between. Per germline, CDR1 MNHEY and CDR2 SMNVEV (reference sequence). The CDR3 bases are TGTGCCAGCAGTTTATCCCAGGGGGGCAATGAGCAGTTCTTC. It yields the protein CASSLSQGGNEQFF.

V and J are TRBV5-1 and TRBJ2-4; 11 nucleotides match TRBD1. From germline, CDR1 is SGHRS and CDR2 YFSETQ. This CDR3 spans 20 amino acids. The V segment lost 1 base and the J segment 3 bases; nucleotides outside the gene matches: 15. DNA for the CDR3: TGCGCCAGCAGCTTGCCAAGGACAGGGGGCCCGGGAGGGGGCAAAAACATTCAGTACTTC. Protein product: CASSLPRTGGPGGGKNIQYF.

The V and J genes are TRBV4-1 and TRBJ2-7; no firm D call. This CDR3 has 12 amino acids. CDR1 is MGHRA and CDR2 is YSYEKL in the germline V gene. V was clipped by 1 base and J by 3 bases, with 4 bases between them. The CDR3 DNA sequence: TGCGCCAGCAGCCAAGGCGGCTACGAGCAGTACTTC. Amino acids: CASSQGGYEQYF.

The chain couples TRBV5-1 to TRBJ2-1, with TRBD1 matching 9 bases. The CDR3 runs 15 residues. Germline CDR1 reads SGHRS; CDR2 reads YFSETQ. V trimming: 2 bases; J trimming: 5 bases; junction bases outside the gene matches: 5. CDR3 sequence: CASSLDGTGNNEQFF. Written as DNA, the CDR3 is TGCGCCAGCAGCTTAGATGGGACAGGGAACAATGAGCAGTTCTTC. Variable domain in full (rest from reference TRBV5-1 and TRBJ2-1): KAGVTQTPRYLIKTRGQQVTLSCSPISGHRSVSWYQQTPGQGLQFLFEYFSETQRNKGNFPGRFSGRQFSNSRSEMNVSTLELGDSALYLCASSLDGTGNNEQFFGPGTRLTVL.

V and J are TRBV18 and TRBJ2-1; 7 bases line up with TRBD2. Germline CDR1 and CDR2: KGHSH and LQKENI. With V trimmed by 3 bases and J by 5 bases, 1 base remained unmatched. The CDR3 is 13 residues long. For the CDR3, the DNA is TGTGCCAGCTCACCGGGAGGGCACAATGAGCAGTTCTTC. Translation gives CASSPGGHNEQFF.

J is TRBJ2-5 and V is TRBV5-4; 10 nucleotides align to TRBD2. Germline-derived CDR1 and CDR2 are SGHNT and YYREEE (reference sequence). Unmatched junction bases numbered 15, after V lost 8 bases and J lost 5 bases. CDR3 length: 16 amino acids. In nucleotides, the CDR3 is TGTGCCAGTCAACCCGATAGCGGGGGGCCGTGGGAGACCCAGTACTTC. Amino acid sequence: CASQPDSGGPWETQYF.

This chain connects TRBV12-5 to TRBJ1-2; D not certain. The V end was cut by 3 bases, the J end by 5 bases, with 13 bases between. The CDR3 has 14 residues. CDR1 and CDR2 (germline): LGHNT, FRNRAP. This chain's CDR3 is CASGFLPAGYGYTF. The CDR3 nucleotides are TGTGCTAGTGGTTTCTTGCCAGCCGGATATGGCTACACCTTC.

The genes are TRBV6-6 and TRBJ2-7; 10 bases match TRBD1. Trimming cost V 5 bases and J 4 bases; bases outside gene matches: 11. Germline values: CDR1 MNHNY, CDR2 SVGAGI (reference sequence). CDR3 length: 16 residues. The chain's CDR3 is CASSTTEDRGFYEQYF. In nucleotides, the CDR3 is TGTGCCAGCAGTACAACCGAGGACAGGGGGTTTTACGAGCAGTACTTC.

The rearrangement links TRBV27 to TRBJ2-7, with 9 bases identical to TRBD2. The CDR3 spans 16 residues. Germline V lookup: CDR1 MNHEY, CDR2 SMNVEV (reference sequence). The ends lost 1 base at V and 7 bases at J; junction bases unmatched: 11. CDR3 DNA sequence: TGTGCCAGCAGTTTATGGTCGCGGGAGGGCCGATGGGAGCAGTACTTC. Translated: CASSLWSREGRWEQYF.

This chain joins TRBV2 and TRBJ1-2; maybe TRBD1 (6 bases). Germline CDR1 reads SNHLY; CDR2 reads FYNNEI. CDR3 length equals 14 residues. Between the trimmed V and J ends, which lost 7 bases and 4 bases, there was a span of 16 bases. The CDR3 sequence is CASTTLGGPYGYTF. For the CDR3, the DNA is TGTGCCAGCACAACCCTCGGGGGGCCCTATGGCTACACCTTC.

The table lists this clone with a few counts. The CDR3 DNA reads TGTGCCAGCAGTCCCGCGGGACAGGGAGGAGGTGGCTACACCTTC. As protein: CASSPAGQGGGGYTF. The chain has TRBV27 and TRBJ1-2; 9 bases map to TRBD1. Looked up from germline, CDR1 is MNHEY and CDR2 is SMNVEV (reference sequence). The V segment lost 5 bases and the J segment 7 bases; nucleotides outside the gene matches: 11. The CDR3 extends over 15 amino acids.

The CDR3 sequence: CASSLDRGREQYF. The CDR3 bases are TGTGCCAGCAGCCTCGACAGGGGTCGGGAGCAGTACTTC. The rearrangement links TRBV5-4 to TRBJ2-7, with 8 bases identical to TRBD1. The CDR3 extends over 13 amino acids. The V gene's germline CDR1 is SGHNT and CDR2 YYREEE (reference sequence). J lost 7 bases, V lost 4 bases, and 7 bases had no gene match.

This chain connects TRBV4-1 to TRBJ1-1; D is perhaps TRBD1 (5 bases). Deletions cut 0 bases from V and 4 bases from J, with 12 bases between. Germline CDR1 reads MGHRA; CDR2 reads YSYEKL. CDR3 size: 15 residues. The DNA of the CDR3 is TGCGCCAGCAGCCAAGATCCTCGGGGGGTCACTGAAGCTTTCTTT. This codes for CASSQDPRGVTEAFF.

The V gene is TRBV28, the J gene TRBJ2-1, with 14 bases identical to TRBD2. V was clipped by 4 bases and J by 9 bases; unmatched bases: 17. The CDR3 has 19 residues. Germline V gene data show CDR1 as MDHEN and CDR2 as SYDVKM. CDR3 sequence: CASSSGLAGDLMTSSEQFF. DNA for the CDR3: TGTGCCAGCAGTTCGGGACTAGCGGGAGATCTGATGACGAGCTCTGAGCAGTTCTTC.

The chain is built from TRBV2 and TRBJ2-2, with D perhaps assigned TRBD1 or TRBD2 (6 bases each). This CDR3 has 16 amino acids. Germline V gene data show CDR1 as SNHLY and CDR2 as FYNNEI. Trimming took 2 bases from V and 7 from J, leaving 17 bases between them. The CDR3 sequence: CASSEWTGALGGELFF. In DNA form, the CDR3 reads TGTGCCAGCAGTGAATGGACGGGGGCGTTAGGCGGGGAGCTGTTTTTT.

The rearrangement uses TRBV11-2 and TRBJ2-7, with 9 bases that match TRBD1. The V and J ends lost 6 bases and 3 bases, in that order; junction bases with no gene match: 15. CDR3 length equals 17 residues. The germline V gene encodes CDR1 SGHAT and CDR2 FQNNGV. CDR3 residues: CASRRTGAAPSFYEQYF. CDR3 coding DNA: TGTGCCAGCAGACGGACAGGGGCAGCTCCATCGTTCTACGAGCAGTACTTC.

This clone has just one count. The J gene is TRBJ2-4, the V gene TRBV6-1; 7 nucleotides agree with TRBD2. Germline assignment: CDR1 MNHNS and CDR2 SASEGT. The V segment lost 1 base and the J segment 6 bases; nucleotides outside the gene matches: 3. The CDR3 loop spans 14 amino acids. The CDR3 reads CASSEGGGGNIQYF. The CDR3 DNA sequence: TGTGCCAGCAGTGAAGGCGGGGGAGGAAACATTCAGTACTTC.

The chain uses TRBV4-3 and TRBJ2-2; 10 positions agree with TRBD1. CDR1 is LGHNA and CDR2 is YSLEER in the germline V gene. With 2 bases clipped from V and 7 bases from J, the junction kept 13 bases outside the gene matches. The CDR3 runs 18 residues. The CDR3 loop reads CASSQSYATGTGDGELFF. The CDR3 nucleotides are TGCGCCAGCAGCCAATCTTATGCAACCGGGACAGGGGACGGGGAGCTGTTTTTT.

The chain uses TRBV2 and TRBJ2-1, with 9 bases lining up with TRBD1. This CDR3 has 15 amino acids. V trimming: 4 bases; J trimming: 5 bases; junction bases outside the gene matches: 6. CDR1 and CDR2 (germline): SNHLY, FYNNEI. CDR3 nucleotides: TGTGCCAGCAGTGTGGACAGGGGCCAGCACAATGAGCAGTTCTTC. It yields the protein CASSVDRGQHNEQFF.

This rearrangement joins TRBV4-1 to TRBJ2-7; 12 bases match TRBD2. The CDR3 runs 17 residues. The V and J ends lost 0 bases and 7 bases, in that order; junction bases with no gene match: 10. Germline lookup yields CDR1 MGHRA and CDR2 YSYEKL. The DNA for the CDR3 is TGCGCCAGCAGCCAAGAAGGAAGTACTAGCGGGGGGTGGGAGCAGTACTTC. It codes for CASSQEGSTSGGWEQYF.

In this sample, this clone turned up once. The chain links TRBV5-6 to TRBJ1-2, with D tentatively TRBD1 (5 bases). Germline V gene data show CDR1 as SGHDT and CDR2 as YYEEEE. The V end lost 4 bases, the J end lost 6 bases, and 10 bases lay between the germline ends. CDR3 length: 12 residues. As DNA, the CDR3 is TGTGCCAGCAGCAGCCAGGGAGATGGCTACACCTTC. Residues: CASSSQGDGYTF.

This clone was recorded only once. The rearrangement joins TRBV19 to TRBJ2-7; 7 bases are shared with TRBD1. J gave up 7 bases and V 6 bases, and 6 bases lay outside the gene matches. The CDR3 is 12 amino acids. Germline V lookup: CDR1 LNHDA, CDR2 SQIVND (reference sequence). CDR3 DNA: TGTGCCAGTAGCCCGACAGGGTTGGAGCAGTACTTC. It codes for CASSPTGLEQYF.

This sequence joins TRBV6-6 and TRBJ2-2; 7 nucleotides match TRBD2. V gave up 5 bases and J gave up 3 bases; unmatched junction bases: 6. CDR3 length equals 15 residues. The germline gives CDR1 MNHNY, CDR2 SVGAGI (reference sequence). The CDR3 loop is CASSGDYVDTGELFF. The CDR3 bases are TGTGCCAGCAGTGGGGACTATGTCGACACCGGGGAGCTGTTTTTT.

This chain joins TRBV4-1 and TRBJ1-1; D gene uncertain. Germline lookup yields CDR1 MGHRA and CDR2 YSYEKL. The CDR3 sequence is 12 residues long. Trimming took 0 bases from V and 7 from J, leaving 6 bases between them. CDR3 region: CASSQDRVEAFF. The DNA for the CDR3 is TGCGCCAGCAGCCAAGATAGGGTTGAAGCTTTCTTT.

The chain links TRBV7-2 to TRBJ1-5, with unresolved D. Germline lookup yields CDR1 SGHTA and CDR2 FQGNSA. V shed 5 bases and J shed 0 bases, with 11 bases lying between them. The CDR3 totals 15 residues. CDR3 in DNA: TGTGCCAGCAGCCCCGGGCGGAATAGCAATCAGCCCCAGCATTTT. The encoded protein is CASSPGRNSNQPQHF.

This clone is a singleton in its sample. The chain links TRBV6-6 to TRBJ1-1, with D possibly matching TRBD1 (5 bases). Deletions cut 7 bases from V and 5 bases from J, with 17 bases between. In germline, CDR1 is MNHNY, CDR2 SVGAGI (reference sequence). The CDR3 covers 14 residues. DNA for the CDR3: TGTGCCAGCACCCAGCAGGGCGCAATGACTGAAGCTTTCTTT. Translated, it gives CASTQQGAMTEAFF.

This rearrangement joins TRBV7-6 to TRBJ2-5; TRBD1 matches 9 bases. This CDR3 contains 15 residues. Germline V gives CDR1 SGHVS, CDR2 FNYEAQ. V trimming: 0 bases; J trimming: 5 bases; junction bases outside the gene matches: 4. In DNA form, the CDR3 reads TGTGCCAGCAGCTTAGCAGACAGGGGGAGGGAGACCCAGTACTTC. This encodes CASSLADRGRETQYF.

The chain links TRBV7-9 to TRBJ1-1, with D perhaps TRBD1 (5 bases). The ends were cut back, 5 bases at V and 3 bases at J, with 13 bases in the middle. Looked up from germline, CDR1 is SEHNR and CDR2 is FQNEAQ (reference sequence). This CDR3 spans 14 amino acids. CDR3 bases: TGTGCCAGCAGCCCCCTGGAGGGGTACACTGAAGCTTTCTTT. It codes for CASSPLEGYTEAFF.